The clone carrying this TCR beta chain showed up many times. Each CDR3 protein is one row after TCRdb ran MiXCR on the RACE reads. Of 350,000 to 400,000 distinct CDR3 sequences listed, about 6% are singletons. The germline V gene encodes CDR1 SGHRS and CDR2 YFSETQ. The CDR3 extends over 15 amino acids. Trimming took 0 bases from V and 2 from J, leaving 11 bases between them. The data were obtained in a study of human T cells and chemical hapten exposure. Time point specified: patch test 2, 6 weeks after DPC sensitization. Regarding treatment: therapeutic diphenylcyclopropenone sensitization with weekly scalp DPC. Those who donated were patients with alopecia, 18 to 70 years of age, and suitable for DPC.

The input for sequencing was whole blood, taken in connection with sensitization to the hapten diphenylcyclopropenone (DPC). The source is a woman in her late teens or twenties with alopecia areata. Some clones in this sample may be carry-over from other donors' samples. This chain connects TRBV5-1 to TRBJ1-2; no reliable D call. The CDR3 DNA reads TGCGCCAGCAGCTTGGAGGGCAATCAGAACTATGGCTACACCTTC. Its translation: CASSLEGNQNYGYTF.